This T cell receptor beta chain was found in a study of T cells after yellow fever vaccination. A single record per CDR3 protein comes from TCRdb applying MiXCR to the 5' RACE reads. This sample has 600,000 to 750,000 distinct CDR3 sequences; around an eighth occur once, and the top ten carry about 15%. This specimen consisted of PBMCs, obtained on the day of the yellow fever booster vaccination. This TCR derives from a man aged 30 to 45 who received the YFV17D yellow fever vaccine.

The CDR3 loop reads CAISVGPEGQYF. CDR3 in DNA: TGTGCCATCAGTGTGGGCCCCGAAGGGCAGTACTTC. This rearrangement joins TRBV10-3 to TRBJ2-7; D is unclear. The CDR3 has 12 amino acids. Trimming shortened V by 4 bases and J by 9 bases, and 13 bases separated the two germline ends. CDR1 ENHRY and CDR2 SYGVKD come from the germline V gene.